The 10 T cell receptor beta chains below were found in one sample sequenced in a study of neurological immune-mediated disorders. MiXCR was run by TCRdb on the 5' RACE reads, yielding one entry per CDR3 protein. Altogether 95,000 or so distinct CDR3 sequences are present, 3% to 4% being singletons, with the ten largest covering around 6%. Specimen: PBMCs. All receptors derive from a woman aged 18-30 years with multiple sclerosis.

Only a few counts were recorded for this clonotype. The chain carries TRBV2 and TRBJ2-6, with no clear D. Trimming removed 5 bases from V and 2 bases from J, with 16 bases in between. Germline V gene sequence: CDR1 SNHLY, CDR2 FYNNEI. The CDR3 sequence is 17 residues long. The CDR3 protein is CASSPDPFFAGANVLTF. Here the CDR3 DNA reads TGTGCCAGCAGTCCCGACCCCTTTTTTGCTGGGGCCAACGTCCTGACTTTC.

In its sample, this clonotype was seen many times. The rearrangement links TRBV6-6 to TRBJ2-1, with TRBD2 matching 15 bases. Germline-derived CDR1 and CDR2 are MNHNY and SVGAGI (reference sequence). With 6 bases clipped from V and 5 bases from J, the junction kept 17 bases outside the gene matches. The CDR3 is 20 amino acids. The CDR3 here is CASSRGLAGGEIYPNNEQFF. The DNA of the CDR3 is TGTGCCAGCAGCCGGGGACTAGCGGGGGGAGAAATATACCCGAACAATGAGCAGTTCTTC.

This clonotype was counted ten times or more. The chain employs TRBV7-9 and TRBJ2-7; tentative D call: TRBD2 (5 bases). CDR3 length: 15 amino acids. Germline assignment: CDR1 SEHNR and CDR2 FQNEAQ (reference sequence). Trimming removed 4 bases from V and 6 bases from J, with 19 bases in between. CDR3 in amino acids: CASSSAVVRSGEQYF. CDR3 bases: TGTGCCAGCAGCTCAGCCGTGGTTAGGAGCGGCGAGCAGTACTTC.

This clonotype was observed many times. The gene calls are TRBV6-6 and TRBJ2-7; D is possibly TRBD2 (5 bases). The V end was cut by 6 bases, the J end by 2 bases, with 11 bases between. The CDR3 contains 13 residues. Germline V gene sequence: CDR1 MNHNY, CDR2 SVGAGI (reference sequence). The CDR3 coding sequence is TGTGCCAGCAGCAACGGGATGACCTACGAGCAGTACTTC. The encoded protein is CASSNGMTYEQYF.

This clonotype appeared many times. CDR3 sequence (DNA): TGTGCCAGCACTCCGGGGACAGAATCGATGAACACTGAAGCTTTCTTT. Translation gives CASTPGTESMNTEAFF. The chain uses TRBV2 and TRBJ1-1; TRBD1 matches 7 bases. Per germline, CDR1 SNHLY and CDR2 FYNNEI. V lost 7 bases and J lost 0; bases outside the gene matches: 11. This CDR3 region has 16 residues. Full variable domain (outside the CDR3, taken from reference TRBV2 and TRBJ1-1): EPEVTQTPSHQVTQMGQEVILRCVPISNHLYFYWYRQILGQKVEFLVSFYNNEISEKSEIFDDQFSVERPDGSNFTLKIRSTKLEDSAMYFCASTPGTESMNTEAFFGQGTRLTVV.

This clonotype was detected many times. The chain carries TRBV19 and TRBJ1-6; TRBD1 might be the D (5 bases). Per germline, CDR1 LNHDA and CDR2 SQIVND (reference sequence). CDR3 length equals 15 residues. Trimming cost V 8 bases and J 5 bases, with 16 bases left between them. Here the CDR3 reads CASQSSGRDNSPLHF. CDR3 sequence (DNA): TGTGCCAGTCAATCCTCCGGCAGGGATAATTCACCCCTCCACTTT.

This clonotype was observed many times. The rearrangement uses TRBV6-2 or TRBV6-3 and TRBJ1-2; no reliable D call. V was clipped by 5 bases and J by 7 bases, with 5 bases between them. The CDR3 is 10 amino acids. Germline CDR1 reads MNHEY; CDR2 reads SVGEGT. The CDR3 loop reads CASSRGGYTF. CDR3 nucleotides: TGTGCCAGCAGTCGGGGTGGCTACACCTTC.

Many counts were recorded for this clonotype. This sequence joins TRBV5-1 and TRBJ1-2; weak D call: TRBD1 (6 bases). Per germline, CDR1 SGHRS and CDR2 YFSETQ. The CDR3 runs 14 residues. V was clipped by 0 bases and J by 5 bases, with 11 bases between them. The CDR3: CASSLEGQRYGYTF. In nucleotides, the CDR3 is TGCGCCAGCAGCTTGGAAGGACAGAGATATGGCTACACCTTC.

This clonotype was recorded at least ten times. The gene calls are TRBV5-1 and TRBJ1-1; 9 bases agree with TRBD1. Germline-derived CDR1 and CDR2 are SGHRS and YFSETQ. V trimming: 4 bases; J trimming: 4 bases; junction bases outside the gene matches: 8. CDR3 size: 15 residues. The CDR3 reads CASSLGDRERTEAFF. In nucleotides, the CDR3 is TGCGCCAGCAGCCTGGGGGACAGGGAGCGCACTGAAGCTTTCTTT.

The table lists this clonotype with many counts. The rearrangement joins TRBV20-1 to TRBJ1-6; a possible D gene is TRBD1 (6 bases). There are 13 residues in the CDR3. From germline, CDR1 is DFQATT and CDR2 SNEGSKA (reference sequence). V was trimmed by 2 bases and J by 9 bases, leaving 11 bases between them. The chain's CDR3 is CSARQATGSPLHF. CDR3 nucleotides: TGCAGTGCTAGACAGGCGACAGGTTCACCCCTCCACTTT.